The clone carrying this T cell receptor beta chain came up a few times. Germline V CDR1 and CDR2: SEHNR, FQNEAQ (reference sequence). Trimming left V 5 bases short and J 7 bases short, with 21 bases between. The CDR3 loop spans 16 amino acids. TCRdb fed the RT-PCR reads into MiXCR, producing one record per CDR3 protein. The sample includes hundreds of thousands of distinct CDR3 sequences, approximately 15% seen only once; the top ten take about 3.9%. Source material: memory CD4+ T cells from blood. This sequence was found in a female donor in good health, serving as a healthy control. The chain has TRBV7-9 and TRBJ2-1; D is ambiguous. The CDR3 coding sequence is TGTGCCAGCAGCCCAGACGGACCCCAAGTGAGGAATGAGCAGTTCTTC. Its translation is CASSPDGPQVRNEQFF.